The next 5 T cell receptor beta chains were all read from a single sample in a study. Via MiXCR, TCRdb re-called the 5' RACE reads, giving one row per CDR3 protein. This sample yields some 13,000 distinct CDR3 sequences, of which 20% to 25% are seen a single time; under 3.5% belongs to the top ten. The material sequenced was naive CD4+ T cells sorted from blood. The subset is: naive CD4+ T cells, CD4+CD45RA+CD25-. The receptors shown here come from a female donor with breast cancer.

In this sample, this clonotype turned up a few times. CDR3 DNA: TGTGCCAGCAGTTGGGCCAGACCAGCCTACGAGCAGTACTTC. Amino acid sequence: CASSWARPAYEQYF. The chain combines TRBV25-1 with TRBJ2-7; D gene uncertain. The germline V gene has CDR1 MGHDK and CDR2 SYGVNS. V gave up 5 bases and J gave up 2 bases, with 13 bases separating them. The CDR3 is 14 residues long.

This clonotype showed up just a few times. The CDR3 DNA reads as TGCGCCAGCAGCCTCGGGGGGGGCACAGATACGCAGTATTTT. Its translation is CASSLGGGTDTQYF. The rearrangement joins TRBV5-1 to TRBJ2-3; 8 bases fit TRBD2. In germline, CDR1 is SGHRS, CDR2 YFSETQ. The length of the CDR3 is 14 residues. V was clipped by 4 bases and J by 1 base; unmatched bases: 2.

A remark on this clonotype: Mismatch with germline at one junction end may stem from a read error. The chain has TRBV5-1 and TRBJ1-1; D gene uncertain. The germline gives CDR1 SGHRS, CDR2 YFSETQ. The CDR3 is made up of 15 amino acids. CDR3 sequence: CASSPTWATNTEAFF. The CDR3 nucleotides are TGCGCCAGCAGCCCTACATGGGCCACGAACACTGAAGCGTTCTTT.

The V gene is TRBV11-3, the J gene TRBJ2-3; weak D call: TRBD2 (6 bases). Germline V lookup: CDR1 SGHNT, CDR2 YENEEA. The CDR3 has 14 amino acids. V was shortened by 5 bases and J by 1 base, with 10 bases between the two germline ends. The CDR3 here is CASSISGGTDTQYF. In DNA form, the CDR3 reads TGTGCCAGCAGCATTAGCGGAGGCACAGATACGCAGTATTTT.

This clonotype is deemed medium-sized. This chain joins TRBV24-1 and TRBJ1-5; 8 nucleotides match TRBD1. The CDR3 loop spans 14 amino acids. Trimming removed 5 bases from V and 4 bases from J; junction bases left unmatched: 3. Per the germline V gene, CDR1 is KGHDR and CDR2 is SFDVKD. Here the CDR3 DNA reads TGTGCCACCAGTGGGGGACAGGTAAATCAGCCCCAGCATTTT. It is translated as CATSGGQVNQPQHF.